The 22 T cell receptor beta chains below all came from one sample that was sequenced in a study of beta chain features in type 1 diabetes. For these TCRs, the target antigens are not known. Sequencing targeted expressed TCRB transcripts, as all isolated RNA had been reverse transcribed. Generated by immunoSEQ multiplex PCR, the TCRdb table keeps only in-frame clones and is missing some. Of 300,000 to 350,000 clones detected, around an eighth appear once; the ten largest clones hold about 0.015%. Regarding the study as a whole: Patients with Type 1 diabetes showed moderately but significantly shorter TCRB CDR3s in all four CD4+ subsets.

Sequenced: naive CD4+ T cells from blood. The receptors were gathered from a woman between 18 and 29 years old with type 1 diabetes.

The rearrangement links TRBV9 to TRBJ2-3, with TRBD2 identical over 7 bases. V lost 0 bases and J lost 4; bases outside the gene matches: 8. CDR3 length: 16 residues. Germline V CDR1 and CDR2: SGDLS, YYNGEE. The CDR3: CASSVAGGRSADTQYF. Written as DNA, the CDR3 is TGTGCCAGCAGCGTAGCGGGAGGTCGGAGCGCAGATACGCAGTATTTT.

The CDR3 here is CASKPSGYNEQFF. The CDR3, as DNA: TGCGCCAGCAAGCCTAGCGGATACAATGAGCAGTTCTTC. The rearrangement joins TRBV5-1 to TRBJ2-1, with 7 bases identical to TRBD2. The CDR3 is 13 amino acids. Germline CDR1 SGHRS, CDR2 YFSETQ. V was clipped by 6 bases and J by 4 bases; unmatched bases: 4.

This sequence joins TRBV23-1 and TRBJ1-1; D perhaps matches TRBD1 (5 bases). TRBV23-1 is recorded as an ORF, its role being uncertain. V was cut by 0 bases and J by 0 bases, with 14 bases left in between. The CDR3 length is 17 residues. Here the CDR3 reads CASSQSPREVMNTEAFF. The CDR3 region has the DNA TGCGCCAGCAGTCAATCTCCCAGGGAAGTCATGAACACTGAAGCTTTCTTT.

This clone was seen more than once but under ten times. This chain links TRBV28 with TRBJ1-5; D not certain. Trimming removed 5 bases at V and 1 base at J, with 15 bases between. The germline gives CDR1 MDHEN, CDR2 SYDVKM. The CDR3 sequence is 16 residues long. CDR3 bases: TGTGCCAGCAGTCTACCCGGGGTCCGAAGCAATCAGCCCCAGCATTTT. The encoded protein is CASSLPGVRSNQPQHF.

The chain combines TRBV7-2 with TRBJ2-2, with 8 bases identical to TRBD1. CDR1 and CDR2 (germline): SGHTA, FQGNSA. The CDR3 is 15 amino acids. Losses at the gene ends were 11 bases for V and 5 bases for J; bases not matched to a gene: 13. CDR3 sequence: CAAELQGVGTGELFF. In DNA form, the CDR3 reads TGTGCCGCTGAATTACAGGGGGTGGGGACCGGGGAGCTGTTTTTT.

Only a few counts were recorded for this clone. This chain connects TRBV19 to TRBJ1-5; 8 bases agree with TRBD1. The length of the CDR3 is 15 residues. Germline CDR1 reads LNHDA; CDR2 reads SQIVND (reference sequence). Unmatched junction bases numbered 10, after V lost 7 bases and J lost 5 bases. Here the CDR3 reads CASKRGTGQDQPQHF. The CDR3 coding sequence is TGTGCCAGTAAGAGGGGGACAGGCCAAGATCAGCCCCAGCATTTT.

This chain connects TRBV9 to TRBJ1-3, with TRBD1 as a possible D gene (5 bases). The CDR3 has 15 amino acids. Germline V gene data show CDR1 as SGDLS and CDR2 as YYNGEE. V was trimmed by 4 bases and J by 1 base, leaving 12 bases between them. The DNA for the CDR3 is TGTGCCAGCAGCCCACGCGGACATTCTGGAAACACCATATATTTT. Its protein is CASSPRGHSGNTIYF.

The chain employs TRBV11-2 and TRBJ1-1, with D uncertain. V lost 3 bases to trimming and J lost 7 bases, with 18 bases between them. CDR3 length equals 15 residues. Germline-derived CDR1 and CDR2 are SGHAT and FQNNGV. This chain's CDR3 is CASSFGLPTMFEAFF. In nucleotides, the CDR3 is TGTGCCAGCAGCTTCGGTCTCCCGACTATGTTTGAAGCTTTCTTT.

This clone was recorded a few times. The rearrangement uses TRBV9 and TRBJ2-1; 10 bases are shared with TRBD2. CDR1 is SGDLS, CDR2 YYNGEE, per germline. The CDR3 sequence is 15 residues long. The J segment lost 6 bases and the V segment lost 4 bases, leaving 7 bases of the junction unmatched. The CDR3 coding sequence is TGTGCCAGCAGCATAACTAGCGGGAAAGTCAATGAGCAGTTCTTC. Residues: CASSITSGKVNEQFF.

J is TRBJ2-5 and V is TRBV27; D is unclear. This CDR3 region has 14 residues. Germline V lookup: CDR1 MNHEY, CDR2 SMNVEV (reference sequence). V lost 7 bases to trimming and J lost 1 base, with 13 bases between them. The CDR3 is CASKIVDTQETQYF. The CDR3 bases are TGTGCCAGCAAAATCGTAGATACCCAAGAGACCCAGTACTTC.

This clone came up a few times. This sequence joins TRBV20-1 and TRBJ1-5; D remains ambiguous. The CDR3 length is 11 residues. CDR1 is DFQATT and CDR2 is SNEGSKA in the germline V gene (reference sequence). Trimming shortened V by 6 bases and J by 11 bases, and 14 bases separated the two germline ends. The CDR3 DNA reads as TGCAGTGCCGGACGGGAAGGGTCCCAGCATTTT. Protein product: CSAGREGSQHF.

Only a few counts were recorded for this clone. The CDR3 DNA sequence: TGTGCCAGCAGCTTAACCTCGGGTTTATCGCATCTCGGCACAGATACGCAGTATTTT. It codes for CASSLTSGLSHLGTDTQYF. The chain uses TRBV7-2 and TRBJ2-3; no definite D call. Germline V lookup: CDR1 SGHTA, CDR2 FQGNSA. CDR3 length: 19 residues. The ends were cut back, 2 bases at V and 1 base at J, with 22 bases in the middle.

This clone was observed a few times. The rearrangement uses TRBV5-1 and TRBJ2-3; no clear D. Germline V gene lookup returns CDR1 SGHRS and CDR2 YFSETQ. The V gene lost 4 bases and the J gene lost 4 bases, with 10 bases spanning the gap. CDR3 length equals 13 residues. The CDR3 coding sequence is TGCGCCAGCAGCCTCGGTGGTCCAGATACGCAGTATTTT. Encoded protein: CASSLGGPDTQYF.

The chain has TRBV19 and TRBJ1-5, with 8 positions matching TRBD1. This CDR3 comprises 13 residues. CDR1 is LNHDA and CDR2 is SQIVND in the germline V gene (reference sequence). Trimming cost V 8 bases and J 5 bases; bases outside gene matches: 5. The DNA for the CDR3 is TGTGCCAGTGGTGGACAGGGCTATCAGCCCCAGCATTTT. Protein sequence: CASGGQGYQPQHF.

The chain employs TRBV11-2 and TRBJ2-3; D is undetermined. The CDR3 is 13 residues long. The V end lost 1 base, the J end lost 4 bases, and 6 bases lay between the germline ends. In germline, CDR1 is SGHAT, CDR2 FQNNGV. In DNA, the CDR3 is TGTGCCAGCAGCTTAGGTCCGGCAGATACGCAGTATTTT. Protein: CASSLGPADTQYF.

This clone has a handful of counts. The CDR3 loop is CASSYGLAYNEQFF. The CDR3 bases are TGTGCCAGCAGTTATGGACTAGCCTACAATGAGCAGTTCTTC. The chain couples TRBV7-3 to TRBJ2-1; TRBD2 aligns across 7 bases. CDR3 size: 14 residues. Losses at the gene ends were 6 bases for V and 2 bases for J; bases not matched to a gene: 4. The germline V gene encodes CDR1 SGHTA and CDR2 FQGTGA.

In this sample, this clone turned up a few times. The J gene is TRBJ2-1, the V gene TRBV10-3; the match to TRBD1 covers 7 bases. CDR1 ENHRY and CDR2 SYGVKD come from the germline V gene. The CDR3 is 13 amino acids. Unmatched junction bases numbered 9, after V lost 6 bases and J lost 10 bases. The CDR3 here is CAISQGQADEQFF. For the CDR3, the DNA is TGTGCCATCAGCCAAGGACAGGCGGACGAGCAGTTCTTC.

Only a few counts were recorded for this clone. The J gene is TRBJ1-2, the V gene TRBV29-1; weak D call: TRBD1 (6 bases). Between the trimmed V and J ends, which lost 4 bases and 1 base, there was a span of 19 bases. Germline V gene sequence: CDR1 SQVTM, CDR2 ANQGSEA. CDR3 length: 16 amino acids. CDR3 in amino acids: CSVGGGGPKVNYGYTF. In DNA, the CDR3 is TGCAGCGTTGGTGGGGGGGGGCCTAAAGTTAACTATGGCTACACCTTC.

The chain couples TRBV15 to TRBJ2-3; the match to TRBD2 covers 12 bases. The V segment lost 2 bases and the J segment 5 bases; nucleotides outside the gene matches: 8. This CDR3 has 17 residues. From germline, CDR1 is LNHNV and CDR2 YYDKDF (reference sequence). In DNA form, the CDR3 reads TGTGCCACCAGCAGACTGACTAGCGGGAGTATCAGAGATACGCAGTATTTT. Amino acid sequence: CATSRLTSGSIRDTQYF.

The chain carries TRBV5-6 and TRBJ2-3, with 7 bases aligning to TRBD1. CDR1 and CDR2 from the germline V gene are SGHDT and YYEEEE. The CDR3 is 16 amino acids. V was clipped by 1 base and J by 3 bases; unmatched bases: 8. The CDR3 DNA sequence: TGTGCCAGCAGCTTGCTCGGGACAGCAAATACAGATACGCAGTATTTT. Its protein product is CASSLLGTANTDTQYF.

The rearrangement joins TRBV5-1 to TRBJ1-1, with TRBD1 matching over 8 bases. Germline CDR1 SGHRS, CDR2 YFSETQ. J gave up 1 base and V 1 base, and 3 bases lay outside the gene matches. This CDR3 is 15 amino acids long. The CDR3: CASSLSQGANTEAFF. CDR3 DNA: TGCGCCAGCAGCTTGTCCCAGGGGGCGAACACTGAAGCTTTCTTT.

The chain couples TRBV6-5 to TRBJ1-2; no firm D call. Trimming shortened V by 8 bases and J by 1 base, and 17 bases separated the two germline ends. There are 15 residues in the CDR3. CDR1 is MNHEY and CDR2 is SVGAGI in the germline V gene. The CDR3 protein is CASVVHSGLNYGYTF. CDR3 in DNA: TGTGCCAGCGTTGTACACAGCGGACTTAACTATGGCTACACCTTC.